The 8 T cell receptor beta chains below were found in one sample sequenced in a study of blood T cells in healthy people across ages (dated by TCRdb to between 2014 and 2016). Receptors were amplified or captured by 5' RACE. A second PCR of roughly 6 to 12 cycles was performed with a sample-barcoded 5' primer and a J-beta primer mix. In TCRdb, the public reads were trimmed at Q25 with fastp and aligned with MiXCR, with productive beta chains retained. Rows are combined by CDR3 protein, so each entry shows the most common genes and DNA. This sample holds fewer than 2 million distinct CDR3 sequences; 35% to 50% were observed only once. The top ten constitute 23% of the sample. The specimen sequenced was blood. These receptors were obtained from a human donor in good health.

This chain joins TRBV10-3 and TRBJ1-2, with TRBD1 identical over 9 bases. The junction had 9 bases not matched to a gene; V was cut back by 2 bases and J by 11 bases. Germline V gene data show CDR1 as ENHRY and CDR2 as SYGVKD. The CDR3 is 14 amino acids. CDR3 nucleotide sequence: TGTGCCATCAGTGAGCCCCGAGGACAGGGGATGTACACCTTC. Translated, it gives CAISEPRGQGMYTF.

The V call is TRBV10-3, the J call TRBJ2-1; no clear D gene. Germline V gene sequence: CDR1 ENHRY, CDR2 SYGVKD. The CDR3 is 12 residues long. The V end was cut by 9 bases, the J end by 5 bases, with 11 bases between. CDR3 nucleotides: TGTGCCATAGGAGACACCCACAATGAGCAGTTCTTC. Protein product: CAIGDTHNEQFF.

V usage is TRBV11-2 and J usage is TRBJ1-2; TRBD1 might be the D (5 bases). Trimming removed 1 base from V and 6 bases from J, with 15 bases in between. This CDR3 contains 15 residues. The germline V gene has CDR1 SGHAT and CDR2 FQNNGV. CDR3 bases: TGTGCCAGCAGCTTAGGTCTCAGGGTGGCCGATGGCTACACCTTC. Amino acids: CASSLGLRVADGYTF.

This chain connects TRBV7-1 to TRBJ1-3; D is ambiguous. TRBV7-1 is assigned to the ORF class and has an uncertain function. Between the trimmed V and J ends, which lost 3 bases and 6 bases, there was a span of 9 bases. There are 13 residues in the CDR3. The CDR3 region is CASSSLGENTIYF. The CDR3 DNA follows: TGTGCCAGCAGCTCCCTCGGGGAAAACACCATATATTTT.

The V and J genes are TRBV29-1 and TRBJ2-6, with no clear D. The CDR3 length is 13 residues. Germline assignment: CDR1 SQVTM and CDR2 ANQGSEA. Trimming shortened V by 6 bases and J by 4 bases, and 10 bases separated the two germline ends. In DNA form, the CDR3 reads TGCAGCGTGCAGGCGTACGGGGCCAACGTCCTGACTTTC. Its translation: CSVQAYGANVLTF.

This chain joins TRBV20-1 and TRBJ2-1, with 13 bases lining up with TRBD2. The CDR3 loop spans 17 amino acids. V lost 3 bases, J lost 3 bases, and 8 bases stayed unmatched. Per germline, CDR1 DFQATT and CDR2 SNEGSKA (reference sequence). CDR3: CSASSLAGGVFYNEQFF. CDR3 coding DNA: TGCAGTGCTAGCTCACTAGCGGGGGGGGTTTTCTACAATGAGCAGTTCTTC.

This clonotype was observed a handful of times. The chain employs TRBV11-1 and TRBJ2-7, with 7 bases identical to TRBD2. The germline V gene encodes CDR1 SGHAT and CDR2 FQDESV (reference sequence). The ends lost 6 bases at V and 2 bases at J; junction bases unmatched: 10. The CDR3 loop spans 15 amino acids. This CDR3 reads CASSYYTGGTYEQYF. The CDR3 DNA is TGTGCCAGCAGTTATTACACGGGAGGAACCTACGAGCAGTACTTC.

This clonotype occurred a few times. The V call is TRBV4-3, the J call TRBJ2-1; the D gene could be TRBD1 or TRBD2 (5 bases each). The length of the CDR3 is 16 residues. Between the trimmed V and J ends, which lost 0 bases and 7 bases, there was a span of 16 bases. Germline V gives CDR1 LGHNA, CDR2 YSLEER. The CDR3, as DNA: TGCGCCAGCAGCCAAGATCCGGCGGTCTGGGGGAATGAGCAGTTCTTC. Protein product: CASSQDPAVWGNEQFF.